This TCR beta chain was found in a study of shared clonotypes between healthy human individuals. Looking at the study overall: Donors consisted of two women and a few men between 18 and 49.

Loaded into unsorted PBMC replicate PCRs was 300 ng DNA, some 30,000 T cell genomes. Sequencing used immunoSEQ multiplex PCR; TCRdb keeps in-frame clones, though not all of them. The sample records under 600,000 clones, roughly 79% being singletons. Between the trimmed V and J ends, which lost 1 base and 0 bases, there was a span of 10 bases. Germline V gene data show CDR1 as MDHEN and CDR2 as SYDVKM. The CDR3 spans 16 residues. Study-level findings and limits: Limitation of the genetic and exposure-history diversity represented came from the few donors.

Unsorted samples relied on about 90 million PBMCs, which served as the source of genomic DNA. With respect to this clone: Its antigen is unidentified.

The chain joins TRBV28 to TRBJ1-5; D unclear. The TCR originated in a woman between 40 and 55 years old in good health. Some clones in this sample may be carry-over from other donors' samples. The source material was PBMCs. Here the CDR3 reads CASSLFRYYSNQPQHF. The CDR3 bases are TGTGCCAGCAGTTTATTCAGGTACTATAGCAATCAGCCCCAGCATTTT.